This TCR beta chain was sequenced during a study of control samples from healthy donors and cancer patients (dated by TCRdb to 2018 to 2020). CDR1 and CDR2 are drawn from the germline V gene: SNHLY, FYNNEI. Trimmed from V: 10 bases; trimmed from J: 1 base; junction bases lacking a gene match: 4. CDR3 length: 13 amino acids, cysteine to phenylalanine. This entry keeps only the CDR3 DNA: 39 bases, framed from base 1. The library was produced with the immunoSEQ multiplex PCR assay. Entries here come from immuneACCESS through TCRdb and include only in-frame sequences with V and J called. Some clones fail to appear in such tables; in the studies checked, an unresolved V gene covers under half of the shortfall, and the cause of the remainder is unknown. The sample has about 92,000 clones on record, around 80% of them singletons. Together, the top ten hold 8.5% to 10% of the sample. For this clone: The antigen it recognizes is unknown. Nothing much larger sits one base from this clone, and base qualities are not available.

The chain links TRBV2 with TRBJ2-5, with 9 bases in between that match TRBD1. The receptor's source is a woman aged 55-70 years in good health. The sequencing input was blood. The DNA sequence is as follows: TGTGCCATCAAGACAGGGGGCCAAGAGACCCAGTACTTC. Protein translation: CAIKTGGQETQYF.